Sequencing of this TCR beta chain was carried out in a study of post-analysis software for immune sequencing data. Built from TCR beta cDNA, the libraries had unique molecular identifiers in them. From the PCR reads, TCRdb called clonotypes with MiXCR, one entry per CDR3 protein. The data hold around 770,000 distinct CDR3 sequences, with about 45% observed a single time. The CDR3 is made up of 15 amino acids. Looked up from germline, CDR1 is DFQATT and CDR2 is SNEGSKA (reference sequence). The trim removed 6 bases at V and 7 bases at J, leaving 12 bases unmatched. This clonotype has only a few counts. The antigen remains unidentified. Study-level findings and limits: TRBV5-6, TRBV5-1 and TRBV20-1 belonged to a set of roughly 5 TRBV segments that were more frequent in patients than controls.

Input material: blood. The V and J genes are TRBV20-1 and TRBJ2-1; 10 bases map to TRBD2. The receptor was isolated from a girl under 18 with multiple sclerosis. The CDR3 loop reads CSARGASGSLNEQFF. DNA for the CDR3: TGCAGTGCCAGGGGGGCTAGCGGGAGTCTGAATGAGCAGTTCTTC.